The 31 T cell receptor beta chains reported below all come from one sample, sequenced in a study of cytomegalovirus exposure and HLA in healthy donors. The PCR had 60 Vbeta and 13 Jbeta primers. TCRdb's copy holds only in-frame clones and misses some; the assay was immunoSEQ multiplex PCR. Of some 150,000 clones listed, approximately 65% were seen once; the top ten hold around 3%. The sequencing sample was made of PBMCs. Receptors were obtained from a man aged 35 to 55 in good health and CMV-seronegative.

V usage is TRBV18 and J usage is TRBJ1-1; no clear D gene. CDR1 is KGHSH and CDR2 is LQKENI in the germline V gene. Trimming removed 2 bases at V and 5 bases at J, with 15 bases between. The CDR3 covers 15 residues. CDR3 in DNA: TGTGCCAGCTCACCATCCCACAGCCGAACGACTGAAGCTTTCTTT. Its protein is CASSPSHSRTTEAFF.

The rearrangement uses TRBV30 and TRBJ1-2, with 10 bases that match TRBD1. The CDR3 sequence is 13 residues long. V gave up 1 base and J gave up 8 bases; unmatched junction bases: 4. Germline CDR1 GTSNPN, CDR2 SVGIG (reference sequence). CDR3 region: CAWSGDRGRGYTF. In nucleotides, the CDR3 is TGTGCCTGGAGTGGGGACAGGGGTAGAGGCTACACCTTC.

The sample holds one count of this clone. The V call is TRBV19, the J call TRBJ1-2, with 7 bases aligning to TRBD1. Germline CDR1 is LNHDA and CDR2 is SQIVND (reference sequence). Trimming cost V 3 bases and J 4 bases; bases outside gene matches: 2. The CDR3 runs to 13 residues. CDR3 nucleotide sequence: TGTGCCAGTAGTATGGGACAGATCTATGGCTACACCTTC. Its protein product is CASSMGQIYGYTF.

As concerns this clone: The junction does not match germline at one end; this may be a read error. This chain links TRBV19 with TRBJ2-6; 8 bases are a match to TRBD1. The CDR3 spans 18 residues. Germline loops: CDR1 LNHDA, CDR2 SQIVND (reference sequence). In nucleotides, the CDR3 is TGTGCCGGTAGCTTCACAGGGGGTCTTAGCTCTGGGGCCAACGTCCTGACTTTC. Protein: CAGSFTGGLSSGANVLTF.

The chain joins TRBV18 to TRBJ2-7; 7 bases map to TRBD1. CDR3 length: 13 amino acids. CDR1 and CDR2 (germline): KGHSH, LQKENI. The trim removed 6 bases at V and 10 bases at J, leaving 12 bases unmatched. CDR3 residues: CASSPRDRSFQYF. In DNA form, the CDR3 reads TGTGCCAGCTCTCCAAGGGACAGATCATTTCAGTACTTC.

The chain recombines TRBV27 with TRBJ1-3; D remains ambiguous. Trimming left V 2 bases short and J 4 bases short, with 12 bases between. This CDR3 comprises 15 residues. CDR1 is MNHEY and CDR2 is SMNVEV in the germline V gene (reference sequence). The CDR3: CASSLSRSRGNTIYF. CDR3 in DNA: TGTGCCAGCAGTTTAAGTCGGAGTAGAGGAAACACCATATATTTT.

This clone has just a few counts. The rearrangement joins TRBV11-2 to TRBJ1-1; weak D call: TRBD1 (5 bases). V lost 0 bases to trimming and J lost 7 bases, with 9 bases between them. Germline CDR1 reads SGHAT; CDR2 reads FQNNGV. This CDR3 region has 13 residues. CDR3 region: CASSLERDGEAFF. The CDR3 DNA reads as TGTGCCAGCAGCTTAGAGCGGGACGGTGAAGCTTTCTTT.

CDR3 in DNA: TGTGCCAGCAGCTTAGGACTAGCGGGGCCTTGGTTCAATGAGCAGTTCTTC. This codes for CASSLGLAGPWFNEQFF. V is TRBV11-2 and J is TRBJ2-1, with 11 bases fitting TRBD2. V was clipped by 1 base and J by 6 bases; unmatched bases: 8. Germline lookup yields CDR1 SGHAT and CDR2 FQNNGV. The CDR3 sequence is 17 residues long.

The chain is built from TRBV4-1 and TRBJ1-2, with 11 bases aligning to TRBD1. The CDR3 has 15 residues. Germline V gives CDR1 MGHRA, CDR2 YSYEKL. V lost 4 bases to trimming and J lost 3 bases; unmatched junction nucleotides: 4. Written as DNA, the CDR3 is TGCGCCAGCAGCCTGCCGGGACAGGGGGACTATGGCTACACCTTC. Its protein product is CASSLPGQGDYGYTF.

The chain is built from TRBV11-2 and TRBJ2-7; D is unclear. Per the germline V gene, CDR1 is SGHAT and CDR2 is FQNNGV. The CDR3 is 14 amino acids. V lost 1 base, J lost 3 bases, and 10 bases lay in between. The CDR3, as DNA: TGTGCCAGCAGCTTAGTGGGCCAGAACTACGAGCAGTACTTC. Its translation is CASSLVGQNYEQYF.

This sequence joins TRBV28 and TRBJ1-2; the D gene is possibly TRBD1 (5 bases). The CDR3 consists of 14 residues. Trimming took off 4 bases at V and 2 bases at J, with 11 bases between the two ends. Germline CDR1 MDHEN, CDR2 SYDVKM. Here the CDR3 DNA reads TGTGCCAGCAGTTATCCAGGGCTCAACTATGGCTACACCTTC. It encodes CASSYPGLNYGYTF.

This clone was detected only a few times. The V call is TRBV6-5, the J call TRBJ2-4, with 9 nucleotides matching TRBD1. CDR3 length equals 13 residues. V trimming: 0 bases; J trimming: 16 bases; junction bases outside the gene matches: 7. Germline values: CDR1 MNHEY, CDR2 SVGAGI. The CDR3 here is CASSYSAGTGTYF. In DNA, the CDR3 is TGTGCCAGCAGTTACTCCGCCGGGACAGGGACTTACTTC.

This clone was detected a few times. The chain uses TRBV19 and TRBJ1-5, with D hard to call. The V end was cut by 5 bases, the J end by 3 bases, with 14 bases between. The CDR3 sequence is 15 residues long. Germline V lookup: CDR1 LNHDA, CDR2 SQIVND (reference sequence). The CDR3 coding sequence is TGTGCCAGTAGTGCTGGGGAGCGTGTCAATCAGCCCCAGCATTTT. Translated, it gives CASSAGERVNQPQHF.

The chain combines TRBV5-4 with TRBJ2-7; 7 nucleotides line up with TRBD2. CDR3 length equals 16 residues. CDR1 and CDR2 from the germline V gene are SGHNT and YYREEE (reference sequence). J was trimmed by 0 bases and V by 4 bases; bases with no gene match: 10. CDR3 sequence: CASSLLGLGGSYEQYF. The CDR3 region has the DNA TGTGCCAGCAGCCTGTTAGGACTAGGTGGCTCCTACGAGCAGTACTTC.

The chain is built from TRBV4-2 and TRBJ1-5; no firm D call. The length of the CDR3 is 15 residues. The V gene's germline CDR1 is LGHNA and CDR2 YNFKEQ. The V end was cut by 5 bases, the J end by 0 bases, with 11 bases between. CDR3 sequence: CASSDTVYSNQPQHF. The CDR3 DNA reads as TGTGCCAGCAGCGATACAGTTTATAGCAATCAGCCCCAGCATTTT.

V is TRBV29-1 and J is TRBJ1-3; no clear D. The V gene lost 3 bases and the J gene lost 8 bases, with 8 bases spanning the gap. Per the germline V gene, CDR1 is SQVTM and CDR2 is ANQGSEA. This CDR3 has 11 residues. In nucleotides, the CDR3 is TGCAGCGTTGAGGACGGGGACACCATATATTTT. Encoded protein: CSVEDGDTIYF. The full variable domain, rest sourced from reference TRBV29-1 and TRBJ1-3, is SAVISQKPSRDICQRGTSLTIQCQVDSQVTMMFWYRQQPGQSLTLIATANQGSEATYESGFVIDKFPISRPNLTFSTLTVSNMSPEDSSIYLCSVEDGDTIYFGEGSWLTVV.

The rearrangement links TRBV5-1 to TRBJ2-7; 10 bases are shared with TRBD1. The junction had 11 bases not matched to a gene; V was cut back by 4 bases and J by 7 bases. Germline V gene lookup returns CDR1 SGHRS and CDR2 YFSETQ. The CDR3 spans 15 residues. The CDR3 DNA reads TGCGCCAGCAGCCCAGCGACAGGGGGCGCGGATGAGCAGTACTTC. This encodes CASSPATGGADEQYF. The full variable domain, its missing parts supplied by reference TRBV5-1 and TRBJ2-7, is KAGVTQTPRYLIKTRGQQVTLSCSPISGHRSVSWYQQTPGQGLQFLFEYFSETQRNKGNFPGRFSGRQFSNSRSEMNVSTLELGDSALYLCASSPATGGADEQYFGPGTRLTVT.

The gene calls are TRBV18 and TRBJ2-7, with D possibly being TRBD1 (6 bases). Trimming removed 4 bases at V and 0 bases at J, with 7 bases between. Germline CDR1 and CDR2: KGHSH and LQKENI. This CDR3 is built from 13 residues. As DNA, the CDR3 is TGTGCCAGCTCACAGGACAGCTCCTACGAGCAGTACTTC. It translates to CASSQDSSYEQYF.

This clone was observed once. The rearrangement uses TRBV27 and TRBJ2-1; D perhaps matches TRBD2 (6 bases). V lost 3 bases, J lost 4 bases, and 13 bases lay in between. CDR3 length: 15 residues. Germline loops: CDR1 MNHEY, CDR2 SMNVEV (reference sequence). CDR3 protein: CASSLEGSGYNEQFF. In DNA, the CDR3 is TGTGCCAGCAGTTTGGAGGGCTCGGGTTACAATGAGCAGTTCTTC.

The chain uses TRBV5-8 and TRBJ1-5; 7 bases fit TRBD1. There are 14 residues in the CDR3. V lost 0 bases to trimming and J lost 6 bases; unmatched junction nucleotides: 3. Germline values: CDR1 SGHTS, CDR2 YDEGEE. The CDR3 sequence: CASSLGQGGQPQHF. As DNA, the CDR3 is TGTGCCAGCAGCTTGGGACAGGGAGGTCAGCCCCAGCATTTT.

J is TRBJ2-2 and V is TRBV30; 11 bases are a match to TRBD1. This CDR3 has 15 amino acids. Germline V CDR1 and CDR2: GTSNPN, SVGIG (reference sequence). The trim removed 3 bases at V and 7 bases at J, leaving 7 bases unmatched. CDR3 sequence reads: CAWRMGQGDVGELFF. The CDR3 DNA reads TGTGCCTGGAGAATGGGACAGGGGGATGTCGGGGAGCTGTTTTTT.

The gene calls are TRBV7-9 and TRBJ2-2; 11 nucleotides match TRBD1. CDR1 is SEHNR, CDR2 FQNEAQ, per germline (reference sequence). This CDR3 is 17 amino acids long. After removal of 1 base from V and 4 bases from J, the junction contained 5 bases not matched to a gene. The CDR3 sequence is CASSLGSGQGATGELFF. In DNA form, the CDR3 reads TGTGCCAGCAGCTTAGGATCAGGACAGGGGGCCACCGGGGAGCTGTTTTTT.

This clone came up a few times. This rearrangement joins TRBV28 to TRBJ2-5; 8 nucleotides agree with TRBD1. The CDR3 contains 13 residues. V shed 2 bases and J 7 bases; nucleotides not matched to a gene: 3. CDR1 is MDHEN, CDR2 SYDVKM, per germline. The CDR3 DNA follows: TGTGCCAGCAGTTTAGACAGGGGTGGGACCCAGTACTTC. It translates to CASSLDRGGTQYF. Variable domain in full (rest from reference TRBV28 and TRBJ2-5): DVKVTQSSRYLVKRTGEKVFLECVQDMDHENMFWYRQDPGLGLRLIYFSYDVKMKEKGDIPEGYSVSREKKERFSLILESASTNQTSMYLCASSLDRGGTQYFGPGTRLLVL.

The chain links TRBV19 to TRBJ1-2, with 8 bases identical to TRBD1. After removal of 8 bases from V and 0 bases from J, the junction contained 8 bases not matched to a gene. There are 15 residues in the CDR3. The germline V gene has CDR1 LNHDA and CDR2 SQIVND (reference sequence). CDR3 nucleotide sequence: TGTGCCAGTTCGGAACAGGGGGTCTCTAACTATGGCTACACCTTC. Amino acid sequence: CASSEQGVSNYGYTF.

This clone was seen only a few times. The chain joins TRBV2 to TRBJ2-3, with TRBD2 identical over 12 bases. This CDR3 is built from 15 residues. V was clipped by 8 bases and J by 4 bases; unmatched bases: 7. The V gene's germline CDR1 is SNHLY and CDR2 FYNNEI. DNA of the CDR3: TGTGCCAGCGCACGACTAGCGGGAGTAGCAGATACGCAGTATTTT. This encodes CASARLAGVADTQYF. The full variable domain, its missing parts supplied by reference TRBV2 and TRBJ2-3, is EPEVTQTPSHQVTQMGQEVILRCVPISNHLYFYWYRQILGQKVEFLVSFYNNEISEKSEIFDDQFSVERPDGSNFTLKIRSTKLEDSAMYFCASARLAGVADTQYFGPGTRLTVL.

The chain joins TRBV27 to TRBJ2-7; D might be TRBD1 (6 bases). The germline CDR1 and CDR2 sequences are MNHEY and SMNVEV (reference sequence). Trimming left V 3 bases short and J 7 bases short, with 13 bases between. The CDR3 is 13 residues long. The CDR3 sequence: CASSFLSGQEQYF. The CDR3 DNA follows: TGTGCCAGCAGTTTTCTCTCAGGACAGGAGCAGTACTTC.

The sample holds a few counts of this clone. The V and J genes are TRBV13 and TRBJ2-7; 8 positions match TRBD2. Germline CDR1 is PRHDT and CDR2 is FYEKMQ (reference sequence). V gave up 4 bases and J gave up 2 bases; unmatched junction bases: 7. The CDR3 is 15 amino acids. CDR3 sequence (DNA): TGTGCCAGCAGCTCCCTGACTAGCGAACCCTACGAGCAGTACTTC. This gives the protein CASSSLTSEPYEQYF.

The chain carries TRBV5-1 and TRBJ2-3, with D possibly matching TRBD2 (5 bases). CDR3 length: 13 amino acids. V shed 6 bases and J shed 1 base, with 9 bases lying between them. The germline gives CDR1 SGHRS, CDR2 YFSETQ. CDR3 coding DNA: TGCGCCAGCATGGTTAGCGGCACAGATACGCAGTATTTT. Translated, it gives CASMVSGTDTQYF.

CDR3 coding DNA: TGTGCCAGCAGCCCCAACTCGGCACAGGGCCAAGAGACCCAGTACTTC. Translated: CASSPNSAQGQETQYF. The chain uses TRBV13 and TRBJ2-5; D is perhaps TRBD1 (6 bases). The CDR3 has 16 residues. Trimming took off 5 bases at V and 1 base at J, with 17 bases between the two ends. Germline CDR1 and CDR2: PRHDT and FYEKMQ (reference sequence).

The chain has TRBV7-9 and TRBJ2-1, with 7 bases matching TRBD1. This CDR3 spans 13 amino acids. CDR1 and CDR2 from the germline V gene are SEHNR and FQNEAQ (reference sequence). V was pared by 2 bases and J by 10 bases, with 5 bases of the junction left unmatched. The CDR3 nucleotides read TGTGCCAGCAGCTTACACAGGGGAATCGAGCAGTTCTTC. Protein product: CASSLHRGIEQFF.

This chain joins TRBV5-5 and TRBJ1-1; weak D call: TRBD1 (6 bases). In germline, CDR1 is SGHKS, CDR2 YYEKEE (reference sequence). CDR3 length: 16 residues. Trimming took off 2 bases at V and 5 bases at J, with 19 bases between the two ends. CDR3 loop: CASSFRTDPGETEAFF. Written as DNA, the CDR3 is TGTGCCAGCAGCTTCCGGACAGACCCAGGGGAAACTGAAGCTTTCTTT.